One sample yielded the 9 T cell receptor beta chains listed below, sequenced in a study of CD8 T cell repertoires and HIV-1 epitope variants. The repertoire was sequenced with immunoSEQ multiplex PCR; TCRdb's copy has only in-frame clones and lacks some. Counted here are about 6,300 clones, about 66% occurring once; the ten biggest clones make up around two fifths. Their antigen targets remain unknown. Sequenced material: cultured CD8+ T cells derived from PBMCs. The receptors come from a male donor with HIV.

The CDR3 protein is CASSPRDRGEETQYF. CDR3 nucleotides: TGTGCCAGCAGCCCTAGGGACAGGGGTGAGGAGACCCAGTACTTC. The rearrangement links TRBV4-2 to TRBJ2-5; 10 nucleotides agree with TRBD1. The junction had 7 bases not matched to a gene; V was cut back by 4 bases and J by 5 bases. CDR3 length: 15 residues. In germline, CDR1 is LGHNA, CDR2 YNFKEQ.

Only a few counts were recorded for this clone. The chain uses TRBV6-1 and TRBJ2-2; a weak D match, TRBD1 (5 bases). Trimming left V 8 bases short and J 6 bases short, with 16 bases between. The CDR3 is 14 residues long. CDR1 MNHNS and CDR2 SASEGT come from the germline V gene. CDR3 amino acids: CASFSGALSGELFF. The CDR3 DNA sequence: TGTGCCAGCTTTAGTGGGGCTCTCTCCGGGGAGCTGTTTTTT.

J is TRBJ1-1 and V is TRBV11-2, with TRBD1 as a possible D gene (5 bases). V lost 5 bases to trimming and J lost 7 bases, with 20 bases between them. The CDR3 totals 15 residues. Germline CDR1 reads SGHAT; CDR2 reads FQNNGV. Written as DNA, the CDR3 is TGTGCCAGCAGCCCCATCCCCTGGGGGAGCCTTGAAGCTTTCTTT. This translates into CASSPIPWGSLEAFF.

The V and J genes are TRBV7-9 and TRBJ1-1; D uncertain. CDR1 is SEHNR, CDR2 FQNEAQ, per germline (reference sequence). This CDR3 region has 13 residues. V lost 5 bases, J lost 1 base, and 8 bases lay in between. CDR3 bases: TGTGCCAGCAGCCTTGGATCGAACACTGAAGCTTTCTTT. Amino acids: CASSLGSNTEAFF. Full variable domain (outside the CDR3, taken from reference TRBV7-9 and TRBJ1-1): DTGVSQNPRHKITKRGQNVTFRCDPISEHNRLYWYRQTLGQGPEFLTYFQNEAQLEKSRLLSDRFSAERPKGSFSTLEIQRTEQGDSAMYLCASSLGSNTEAFFGQGTRLTVV.

V is TRBV5-4 and J is TRBJ2-5, with a possible D match to TRBD2 (5 bases). The CDR3 contains 15 residues. Deletions cut 3 bases from V and 2 bases from J, with 14 bases between. Germline V gene data show CDR1 as SGHNT and CDR2 as YYREEE (reference sequence). CDR3 DNA sequence: TGTGCCAGCAGCTCCGCCGGGATAGATCAAGAGACCCAGTACTTC. Translation gives CASSSAGIDQETQYF.

Only a few counts were recorded for this clone. The DNA of the CDR3 is TGCAGCGTAGAGGGGGGAAACACCATATATTTT. As protein: CSVEGGNTIYF. The chain combines TRBV29-1 with TRBJ1-3; D is perhaps TRBD1 (5 bases). Deletions cut 6 bases from V and 4 bases from J, with 7 bases between. Per the germline V gene, CDR1 is SQVTM and CDR2 is ANQGSEA. This CDR3 region has 11 residues.

The genes are TRBV7-9 and TRBJ2-5; D possibly uses TRBD1 or TRBD2 (5 bases each). The germline V and J ends were trimmed by 4 bases and 2 bases, with 14 bases remaining between them. The CDR3 sequence is 15 residues long. Germline CDR1 and CDR2: SEHNR and FQNEAQ (reference sequence). The CDR3 DNA reads as TGTGCCAGCAGCTCCCCTGGGACGTTGCAAGAGACCCAGTACTTC. It encodes CASSSPGTLQETQYF.

The chain has TRBV30 and TRBJ2-7; 12 bases are shared with TRBD2. CDR1 is GTSNPN and CDR2 is SVGIG in the germline V gene (reference sequence). The V gene end was trimmed by 3 bases and the J gene end by 1 base; junction bases not matched to a gene: 13. CDR3 size: 18 residues. The CDR3 DNA follows: TGTGCCTGGAGCGATACTAGCGGGGGGAACCTCATTTCCTACGAGCAGTACTTC. Encoded protein: CAWSDTSGGNLISYEQYF.

The chain is built from TRBV6-5 and TRBJ2-7; D unclear. The CDR3 extends over 13 amino acids. With 4 bases removed from V and 3 bases from J, the gap between germline ends came to 10 bases. Per the germline V gene, CDR1 is MNHEY and CDR2 is SVGAGI. CDR3 sequence: CASSSASGYEQYF. DNA of the CDR3: TGTGCCAGCAGTTCCGCCTCCGGCTACGAGCAGTACTTC.